This paragraph covers one T cell receptor beta chain sequence. Its antigen remains unidentified. 13 Jbeta primers and 60 Vbeta primers were used for the PCR. The table came from immunoSEQ multiplex PCR; TCRdb's copy has only in-frame clones and leaves some out. The sample holds tens of thousands of clones, approximately 80% seen once. This specimen belongs to a study of cytomegalovirus exposure and HLA in healthy donors. Across the study: Prior work identified 120 million or so unique TCR beta sequences in 190 million or so T cells.

The V and J ends lost 8 bases and 0 bases, in that order; junction bases with no gene match: 6. CDR1 is MNHEY, CDR2 SVGAGI, per germline. The CDR3 loop spans 15 amino acids. Study-level points and caveats: Later examination showed HLA-associated TCR beta chains had greater clonal expansion than equally common others. Most sequenced TCRs were rare (though some public TCRs occurred in many donors).

The chain uses TRBV6-5 and TRBJ2-1, with 8 nucleotides matching TRBD2. Sequenced material: PBMCs. This clonotype originated in a man in his fifties or sixties in good health and CMV-seropositive. CDR3 DNA sequence: TGTGCCAGCGGGGGGCTAGCGGGCTCCTACAATGAGCAGTTCTTC. Translation gives CASGGLAGSYNEQFF.